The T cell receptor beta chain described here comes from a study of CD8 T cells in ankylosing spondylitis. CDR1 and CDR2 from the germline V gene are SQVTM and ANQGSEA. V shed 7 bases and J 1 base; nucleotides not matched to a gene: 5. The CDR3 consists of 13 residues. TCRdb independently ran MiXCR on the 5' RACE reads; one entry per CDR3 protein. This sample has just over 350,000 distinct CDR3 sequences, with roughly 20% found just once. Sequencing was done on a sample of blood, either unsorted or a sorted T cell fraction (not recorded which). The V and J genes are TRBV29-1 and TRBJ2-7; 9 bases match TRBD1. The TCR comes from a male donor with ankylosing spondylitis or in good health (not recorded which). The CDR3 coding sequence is TGCAGCGCGGGCGGGACAGGGTCCTACGAGCAGTACTTC. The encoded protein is CSAGGTGSYEQYF.